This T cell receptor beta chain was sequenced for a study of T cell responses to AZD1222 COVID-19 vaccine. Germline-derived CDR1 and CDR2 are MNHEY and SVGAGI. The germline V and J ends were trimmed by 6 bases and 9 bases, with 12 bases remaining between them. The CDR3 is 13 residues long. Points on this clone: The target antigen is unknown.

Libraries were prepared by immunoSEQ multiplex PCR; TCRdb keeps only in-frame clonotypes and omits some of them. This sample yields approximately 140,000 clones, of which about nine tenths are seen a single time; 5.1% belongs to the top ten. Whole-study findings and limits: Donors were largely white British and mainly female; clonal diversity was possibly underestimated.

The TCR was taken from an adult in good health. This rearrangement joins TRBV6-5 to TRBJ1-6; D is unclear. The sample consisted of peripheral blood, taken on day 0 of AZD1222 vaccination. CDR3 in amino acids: CASRSTDGSPLHF. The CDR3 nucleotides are TGTGCCAGCAGATCTACCGACGGTTCACCCCTCCACTTT.